This entry lists 10 T cell receptor beta chains sequenced from one sample in a study of cytomegalovirus exposure and HLA in healthy donors. PCR primers comprised 60 Vbeta and 13 Jbeta primers. The data were produced by immunoSEQ multiplex PCR, yet TCRdb's version contains in-frame clones alone and is incomplete. In the table there are tens of thousands of clones, under 80% of which are singletons. The sequenced sample was PBMCs. All receptors derive from a man aged 25-45 years in good health and CMV-seropositive.

This rearrangement joins TRBV11-2 to TRBJ2-6, with D possibly being TRBD1 (6 bases). Trimming stripped 5 bases from V and 3 bases from J, with 11 bases between. CDR3 length: 15 residues. Germline loops: CDR1 SGHAT, CDR2 FQNNGV. DNA for the CDR3: TGTGCCAGCAGCCGAACAGGGTTTGGGGCCAACGTCCTGACTTTC. Translated: CASSRTGFGANVLTF.

The chain couples TRBV14 to TRBJ1-2; 7 bases align to TRBD1. Germline loops: CDR1 SGHDN, CDR2 FVKESK. V gave up 4 bases and J gave up 0 bases; unmatched junction bases: 5. This CDR3 region has 15 residues. This CDR3 is CASSRSGGSNYGYTF. The DNA of the CDR3 is TGTGCCAGCAGCCGCTCAGGGGGATCTAACTATGGCTACACCTTC.

This chain links TRBV6-1 with TRBJ1-5; D might be TRBD1 (5 bases). The CDR3 covers 14 residues. V lost 10 bases and J 0 bases, leaving 13 bases between the germline ends. Looked up from germline, CDR1 is MNHNS and CDR2 is SASEGT. The CDR3 DNA reads as TGTGCCACCTGGTCAGGGAATAGCAATCAGCCCCAGCATTTT. It translates to CATWSGNSNQPQHF.

The chain uses TRBV5-1 and TRBJ2-5, with D perhaps matching TRBD1 (6 bases). The J call may be wrong; the DNA end is better matched by TRBJ2-7. Germline V gene sequence: CDR1 SGHRS, CDR2 YFSETQ. This CDR3 region has 14 residues. The CDR3, as DNA: TGCGCCAGCAGCTCTACAGGGAATATCTACGAGCAGTACTTC. Encoded protein: CASSSTGNIYEQYF.

V is TRBV7-2 and J is TRBJ2-2; 8 nucleotides match TRBD1. Germline V CDR1 and CDR2: SGHTA, FQGNSA. V shed 0 bases, J shed 0 bases, and the junction held 6 bases outside the gene matches. The length of the CDR3 is 18 residues. The CDR3 loop reads CASSLAPQGASNTGELFF. CDR3 nucleotide sequence: TGTGCCAGCAGCTTAGCGCCCCAGGGGGCCTCGAACACCGGGGAGCTGTTTTTT. The full variable domain, its missing parts supplied by reference TRBV7-2 and TRBJ2-2, is GAGVSQSPSNKVTEKGKDVELRCDPISGHTALYWYRQSLGQGLEFLIYFQGNSAPDKSGLPSDRFSAERTGGSVSTLTIQRTQQEDSAVYLCASSLAPQGASNTGELFFGEGSRLTVL.

The genes are TRBV2 and TRBJ2-5; 10 nucleotides agree with TRBD2. J lost 5 bases, V lost 4 bases, and 7 bases had no gene match. This CDR3 has 15 residues. Germline V lookup: CDR1 SNHLY, CDR2 FYNNEI. The CDR3 region is CASSVRGTSAETQYF. CDR3 coding DNA: TGTGCCAGCAGTGTCCGGGGGACTAGCGCGGAGACCCAGTACTTC.

The chain has TRBV27 and TRBJ2-3; possibly TRBD2 for D (5 bases). The V end lost 3 bases, the J end lost 4 bases, and 11 bases lay between the germline ends. CDR1 MNHEY and CDR2 SMNVEV come from the germline V gene (reference sequence). This CDR3 has 14 amino acids. The CDR3 sequence is CASSFGGRPDTQYF. DNA of the CDR3: TGTGCCAGCAGTTTTGGCGGGCGCCCAGATACGCAGTATTTT.

Written as DNA, the CDR3 is TGCAGCGTTCACCCAGGTACCCATAACACTGAAGCTTTCTTT. Residues: CSVHPGTHNTEAFF. The chain has TRBV29-1 and TRBJ1-1; D not resolved. The V end was cut by 5 bases, the J end by 2 bases, with 15 bases between. Per germline, CDR1 SQVTM and CDR2 ANQGSEA. This CDR3 is 14 amino acids long.

Remarks on this clone: Other DNA sequences in the same sample also yield this CDR3. The chain joins TRBV29-1 to TRBJ2-3; no firm D call. The V end lost 4 bases, the J end lost 3 bases, and 11 bases lay between the germline ends. Germline V CDR1 and CDR2: SQVTM, ANQGSEA. The CDR3 is 13 amino acids. For the CDR3, the DNA is TGCAGCGTTGTTGTCCCGGAGACAGATACGCAGTATTTT. It specifies CSVVVPETDTQYF.

This clone was found once. V and J are TRBV9 and TRBJ2-5; D unclear. V shed 0 bases and J shed 1 base, with 16 bases lying between them. The germline CDR1 and CDR2 sequences are SGDLS and YYNGEE. The CDR3 length is 17 residues. CDR3 loop: CASSVALETSGQETQYF. The CDR3 region has the DNA TGTGCCAGCAGCGTAGCTCTGGAGACCTCGGGCCAAGAGACCCAGTACTTC.